Below, one T cell receptor beta chain is given with its context. This sample was taken from a study of beta chain features in type 1 diabetes. Every isolated RNA sample was fully reverse transcribed, so sequencing captured expressed TCRB transcripts. Roughly 3.4 million reads per sample on average were obtained from naive, central memory and regulatory T cell samples. Here immunoSEQ multiplex PCR was the method, and the copy in TCRdb shows in-frame clones only, minus some. The data show some 150,000 clones, 40% to 60% seen once. This CDR3 is built from 12 residues. V was trimmed by 4 bases and J by 7 bases, leaving 10 bases between them. Germline V lookup: CDR1 MNHEY, CDR2 SVGAGI.

The rearrangement uses TRBV6-5 and TRBJ2-5, with D unresolved. The specimen was Tregs from blood. The TCR sequence derives from a man between 18 and 35 years old in good health. The CDR3 region is CASSCSRGTQYF. Here the CDR3 DNA reads TGTGCCAGCAGTTGCTCCAGAGGGACCCAGTACTTC.